Shown below are 25 T cell receptor beta chains from a single sample sequenced in a study of T cells in Graves' hyperthyroidism and ophthalmopathy. Amplification of TCR beta CDR3 regions was performed using RNA transcripts as template. During a first-round RT-PCR of the TCR CDR3, the HTBI primer set was used. MiXCR, applied by TCRdb to the multiplex PCR reads, yields one record per CDR3 protein. The sample holds around 300,000 distinct CDR3 sequences, 15% to 20% seen once. Sequencing was done on a sample of blood. These receptors came from a man in his fifties with Graves' ophthalmopathy.

There are many counts of this clonotype. This chain's CDR3 is CASSYSRQGETQYF. CDR3 coding DNA: TGTGCCAGCAGTTACTCGAGGCAGGGGGAGACCCAGTACTTC. This rearrangement joins TRBV6-5 to TRBJ2-5, with a possible D match to TRBD1 (6 bases). The V gene lost 0 bases and the J gene lost 5 bases, with 10 bases spanning the gap. This CDR3 region has 14 residues. Germline V gene lookup returns CDR1 MNHEY and CDR2 SVGAGI.

CDR3: CASSQPASGDNEQFF. CDR3 DNA: TGCGCCAGCAGCCAACCGGCTAGCGGGGACAATGAGCAGTTCTTC. The J gene is TRBJ2-1, the V gene TRBV4-1; 9 nucleotides align to TRBD2. Looked up from germline, CDR1 is MGHRA and CDR2 is YSYEKL. After removal of 2 bases from V and 5 bases from J, the junction contained 4 bases not matched to a gene. CDR3 length: 15 residues.

This clonotype was counted at least ten times. The limits of the CDR3 on the DNA are not certain, so only TCRdb's listed CDR3 is given. V gene TRBV11-2 combines with J gene TRBJ2-2. Germline V lookup: CDR1 SGHAT, CDR2 FQNNGV. The CDR3 adds up to 13 amino acids, both ends counted. The CDR3 reads CASSRTPAGSCFF.

Comment on this clonotype: It may be a read error: a sequence one base away is much more abundant. V gene TRBV11-2 combines with J gene TRBJ1-1, with D possibly matching TRBD1 (5 bases). Looked up from germline, CDR1 is SGHAT and CDR2 is FQNNGV. This CDR3 spans 15 amino acids. V was clipped by 2 bases and J by 4 bases, with 14 bases between them. The CDR3 is CASSLSGHGSTEAFF. The CDR3 nucleotides are TGTGCCAGCAGCTTATCCGGACATGGTTCCACTGAAGCTTTCTTT.

This clonotype was counted ten times or more. The gene calls are TRBV6-2 or TRBV6-3 and TRBJ1-1; no clear D. The CDR3 has 14 residues. Deletions cut 5 bases from V and 4 bases from J, with 14 bases between. In germline, CDR1 is MNHEY, CDR2 SVGEGT. For the CDR3, the DNA is TGTGCCAGCAGTGTGATGTTTAGAACCACTGAAGCTTTCTTT. Its translation: CASSVMFRTTEAFF.

This clonotype was observed a few times. The chain combines TRBV24-1 with TRBJ2-2, with a tentative D call TRBD2 (6 bases). V was pared by 8 bases and J by 1 base, with 13 bases between. Germline V gene data show CDR1 as KGHDR and CDR2 as SFDVKD. This CDR3 comprises 15 residues. CDR3 region: CATKEGEGNTGELFF. The CDR3 DNA sequence: TGTGCCACCAAGGAGGGAGAAGGGAACACCGGGGAGCTGTTTTTT.

This clonotype was counted many times. The V gene is TRBV24-1, the J gene TRBJ2-3; 11 bases agree with TRBD2. The germline CDR1 and CDR2 sequences are KGHDR and SFDVKD. V gave up 2 bases and J gave up 2 bases; unmatched junction bases: 8. CDR3 length equals 18 residues. The CDR3 nucleotides read TGTGCCACCAGTGATTACGCTAGCGGGAGGCTTTTCACAGATACGCAGTATTTT. It specifies CATSDYASGRLFTDTQYF.

At least ten counts were recorded for this clonotype. The CDR3 protein is CASSLRLAGGETQYF. CDR3 in DNA: TGTGCCAGCAGCTTGAGACTAGCGGGAGGCGAGACCCAGTACTTC. This chain connects TRBV7-9 to TRBJ2-5; 13 nucleotides align to TRBD2. Germline lookup yields CDR1 SEHNR and CDR2 FQNEAQ (reference sequence). The CDR3 contains 15 residues. V trimming: 3 bases; J trimming: 5 bases; junction bases outside the gene matches: 3.

This clonotype was picked up many times. V is TRBV30 and J is TRBJ1-1, with a possible D match to TRBD1 (5 bases). There are 13 residues in the CDR3. The ends were cut back, 0 bases at V and 1 base at J, with 6 bases in the middle. Germline V gene sequence: CDR1 GTSNPN, CDR2 SVGIG (reference sequence). This CDR3 is CAWSVTANTEAFF. The CDR3 DNA reads TGTGCCTGGAGTGTGACAGCGAACACTGAAGCTTTCTTT.

Concerning this clonotype itself: The junction departs from germline at one end; a sequencing error may be responsible. The V and J genes are TRBV14 and TRBJ2-1, with TRBD2 as a possible D gene (6 bases). This CDR3 comprises 13 residues. The germline gives CDR1 SGHDN, CDR2 FVKESK. The CDR3 region has the DNA TGTGTCAGCAGCCAAGAGACTAGATACTTCTTGTTCTTC. This encodes CVSSQETRYFLFF.

The chain links TRBV25-1 to TRBJ1-6; 9 nucleotides match TRBD1. Trimming cost V 4 bases and J 11 bases; bases outside gene matches: 12. From germline, CDR1 is MGHDK and CDR2 SYGVNS. The CDR3 has 16 residues. DNA of the CDR3: TGTGCCAGCAGTGGGGGTAAAACAGGGGGCCTCGCACCCCTCCACTTT. This translates into CASSGGKTGGLAPLHF.

The chain combines TRBV13 with TRBJ2-3; 8 bases fit TRBD2. The length of the CDR3 is 16 residues. Trimming took 0 bases from V and 2 from J; bases not matched to a gene: 4. The germline V gene encodes CDR1 PRHDT and CDR2 FYEKMQ (reference sequence). Here the CDR3 DNA reads TGTGCCAGCAGCTTAGGGGCGGGAGGAAACACAGATACGCAGTATTTT. Its protein product is CASSLGAGGNTDTQYF.

The V and J genes are TRBV20-1 and TRBJ2-7, with D perhaps TRBD2 (5 bases). The CDR3 is 18 amino acids. Trimming removed 5 bases at V and 4 bases at J, with 30 bases between. The germline V gene encodes CDR1 DFQATT and CDR2 SNEGSKA (reference sequence). CDR3 residues: CSAPSPSEWVGEVYEQYF. In DNA form, the CDR3 reads TGCAGTGCTCCCTCGCCGTCAGAATGGGTGGGAGAGGTTTACGAGCAGTACTTC.

This clonotype was recorded a few times. J is TRBJ1-3 and V is TRBV27; TRBD1 might be the D (5 bases). This CDR3 contains 19 residues. V lost 0 bases, J lost 0 bases, and 18 bases lay in between. Germline V gene data show CDR1 as MNHEY and CDR2 as SMNVEV (reference sequence). Here the CDR3 DNA reads TGTGCCAGCAGTTTATCGTACCCCCCGGGGGGAAGCTCTGGAAACACCATATATTTT. Its protein product is CASSLSYPPGGSSGNTIYF.

On this clonotype itself: This may be a read error, as it is one base from a much larger clone. Because it lacks the conserved phenylalanine or tryptophan at the end, this CDR3 is likely a read error. This chain joins TRBV2 and TRBJ1-5, with 8 bases fitting TRBD1. The germline gives CDR1 SNHLY, CDR2 FYNNEI. The V segment lost 5 bases and the J segment 5 bases; nucleotides outside the gene matches: 11. The CDR3 sequence is 16 residues long. The CDR3 region has the DNA TGTGCCAGCAGTTTAAGCGGACAGGGTGGGTATCAGCCCCAGCATTCT. Protein: CASSLSGQGGYQPQHS.

There are a few counts of this clonotype. One end of the junction is discordant with germline, which a read error may explain. The chain has TRBV7-9 and TRBJ1-3, with D possibly matching TRBD1 (6 bases). CDR1 and CDR2 (germline): SEHNR, FQNEAQ (reference sequence). CDR3 length: 16 amino acids. This chain's CDR3 is CASSLKAGVTGNTIYF. CDR3 sequence (DNA): TGTGCCAGCAGCTTAAAAGCAGGGGTGACTGGAAACACCATATATTTC.

The chain carries TRBV24-1 and TRBJ2-7; 12 nucleotides match TRBD1. CDR3 length: 15 residues. Germline V CDR1 and CDR2: KGHDR, SFDVKD. Trimming took 4 bases from V and 5 from J; bases not matched to a gene: 5. CDR3: CATSDPGTGGNEQYF. In nucleotides, the CDR3 is TGTGCCACCAGTGACCCAGGGACAGGGGGCAACGAGCAGTACTTC.

The rearrangement uses TRBV2 and TRBJ1-5, with unresolved D. The CDR3 is made up of 16 amino acids. Germline V gene data show CDR1 as SNHLY and CDR2 as FYNNEI. The V gene lost 2 bases and the J gene lost 1 base, with 12 bases spanning the gap. CDR3 sequence (DNA): TGTGCCAGCAGTGAATGGGTGAAAGAGAGCAATCAGCCCCAGCATTTT. The encoded protein is CASSEWVKESNQPQHF.

In its sample, this clonotype was seen many times. The rearrangement links TRBV6-2 or TRBV6-3 to TRBJ2-5; TRBD2 matches at 14 bases. Germline V gene data show CDR1 as MNHEY and CDR2 as SVGEGT. J lost 3 bases, V lost 3 bases, and 15 bases had no gene match. The CDR3 contains 20 residues. The CDR3 here is CASSYPLRLAGGEEEETQYF. DNA of the CDR3: TGTGCCAGCAGTTATCCCCTTAGACTAGCGGGAGGGGAAGAAGAAGAGACCCAGTACTTC.

Many counts were recorded for this clonotype. The chain recombines TRBV20-1 with TRBJ1-2, with 7 positions matching TRBD1. Per the germline V gene, CDR1 is DFQATT and CDR2 is SNEGSKA (reference sequence). CDR3 length: 12 amino acids. V trimming: 6 bases; J trimming: 3 bases; junction bases outside the gene matches: 4. In DNA form, the CDR3 reads TGCAGTGCCCAAACAGGGGACTATGGCTACACCTTC. Amino acids: CSAQTGDYGYTF.

This clonotype was seen only a few times. V is TRBV27 and J is TRBJ1-5, with a possible D match to TRBD1 (5 bases). V lost 8 bases and J lost 0, with 8 bases in between. CDR3 length: 13 amino acids. Germline CDR1 is MNHEY and CDR2 is SMNVEV (reference sequence). DNA of the CDR3: TGTGCCAGCGGGGCAGATAGCAATCAGCCCCAGCATTTT. This translates into CASGADSNQPQHF.

The rearrangement joins TRBV2 to TRBJ2-1; 12 bases line up with TRBD2. The CDR3 extends over 21 amino acids. Germline V gives CDR1 SNHLY, CDR2 FYNNEI. Trimming cost V 4 bases and J 0 bases; bases outside gene matches: 16. CDR3 protein: CASSGVSGLAGGRSSYNEQFF. In DNA form, the CDR3 reads TGTGCCAGCAGTGGGGTTTCGGGCCTAGCGGGAGGGCGGAGCTCCTACAATGAGCAGTTCTTC. The full variable domain, in which reference TRBV2 and TRBJ2-1 provide the parts outside the CDR3, is EPEVTQTPSHQVTQMGQEVILRCVPISNHLYFYWYRQILGQKVEFLVSFYNNEISEKSEIFDDQFSVERPDGSNFTLKIRSTKLEDSAMYFCASSGVSGLAGGRSSYNEQFFGPGTRLTVL.

This clonotype has at least ten counts. The chain uses TRBV20-1 and TRBJ2-1; D is unresolved. This CDR3 has 14 amino acids. The V end was cut by 3 bases, the J end by 1 base, with 10 bases between. Germline CDR1 is DFQATT and CDR2 is SNEGSKA (reference sequence). Here the CDR3 reads CSARFGGSYNEQFF. Written as DNA, the CDR3 is TGCAGTGCTAGGTTCGGCGGATCCTACAATGAGCAGTTCTTC.

This clonotype was observed a single time. The J gene is TRBJ2-1, the V gene TRBV7-3, with 13 bases identical to TRBD2. The V and J ends lost 4 bases and 6 bases, in that order; junction bases with no gene match: 6. CDR3 size: 16 residues. Germline assignment: CDR1 SGHTA and CDR2 FQGTGA. DNA of the CDR3: TGTGCCAGCAGCTCTACTAGCGGGGGGGCTCCCAATGAGCAGTTCTTC. It specifies CASSSTSGGAPNEQFF.

This clonotype was counted at least ten times. This chain links TRBV11-2 with TRBJ2-7; TRBD1 might be the D (6 bases). Germline values: CDR1 SGHAT, CDR2 FQNNGV. The CDR3 is 14 residues long. Trimming stripped 6 bases from V and 3 bases from J, with 15 bases between. The CDR3 region is CASRTGTRNYEQYF. CDR3 sequence (DNA): TGTGCCAGCAGAACCGGGACAAGAAACTACGAGCAGTACTTC.